The rows below give T cell receptor beta chains drawn from one sample of a study of shared T cell receptors in the human thymus. Here immunoSEQ multiplex PCR was the method, and the copy in TCRdb shows in-frame clones only, minus some. The table lists about 660,000 clones, approximately 89% of them singletons. The sample was also linked to a second study, of human thymus T cells.

Sample: thymocytes. Receptor source: a boy under three years old with a congenital heart defect. Each CDR3 is given with its conserved first and last residue. A D gene is named only where the DNA matches it firmly. Not all rows give a size; the values are once, few, many and, for expanded clones, a class.

clone_size d_call j_call v_call cdr3_aa cdr3_nt
NA NA TRBJ1-2 TRBV13 CASSPPGQTNYGYTF TGTGCCAGCAGCCCCCCGGGACAAACTAACTATGGCTACACCTTC
NA TRBD2 TRBJ2-7 TRBV5-6 CASSLGGRGPYEQYF TGTGCCAGCAGCTTGGGAGGGAGGGGCCCCTACGAGCAGTACTTC
NA NA TRBJ2-1 TRBV10-3 CAISDPGDNEQFF TGTGCCATCAGTGATCCCGGAGACAATGAGCAGTTCTTC
NA NA TRBJ1-2 TRBV6-4 CASSDIAGALGGYTF TGTGCCAGCAGTGACATAGCGGGGGCACTGGGGGGCTACACCTTC
few NA TRBJ2-1 TRBV19 CASSIAGGREQFF TGTGCCAGTAGTATAGCAGGCGGGCGTGAGCAGTTCTTC
NA NA TRBJ2-1 TRBV28 CASSASLAHEQFF TGTGCCAGCAGTGCCTCGCTAGCCCATGAGCAGTTCTTC
NA NA TRBJ1-4 TRBV18 CASSPGQEATNEKLFF TGTGCCAGCTCACCGGGACAAGAGGCAACTAATGAAAAACTGTTTTTT
NA TRBD2 TRBJ2-7 TRBV7-6 CASSLAYRWEGGEQYF TGTGCCAGCAGCTTAGCGTACAGGTGGGAGGGAGGCGAGCAGTACTTC
once TRBD1 TRBJ1-6 TRBV4-3 CASSQEHSPGTDNSPLHF TGCGCCAGCAGCCAAGAGCACTCCCCCGGGACAGATAATTCACCCCTCCACTTT
NA NA TRBJ2-5 TRBV4-2 CASSQDIIGGQETQYF TGTGCCAGCAGCCAAGATATTATCGGGGGCCAAGAGACCCAGTACTTC
NA NA TRBJ2-5 TRBV9 CASSVAWTEPQETQYF TGTGCCAGCAGCGTAGCTTGGACAGAGCCCCAAGAGACCCAGTACTTC
NA TRBD2 TRBJ2-1 TRBV11-2 CASRPTGTSGGSTYNEQFF TGTGCCAGCAGACCAACCGGGACTAGCGGGGGTTCTACCTACAATGAGCAGTTCTTC
NA NA TRBJ2-6 TRBV6-5 CASSLTGANVLTF TGTGCCAGCAGTTTAACTGGGGCCAACGTCCTGACTTTC
NA NA TRBJ2-7 TRBV6-1 CASSERARAHEQYF TGTGCCAGCAGTGAACGGGCCAGGGCTCACGAGCAGTACTTC
few TRBD1 TRBJ2-1 TRBV27 CASSRQGGVFDIQEQFF TGTGCCAGCAGTCGACAGGGGGGCGTTTTCGACATCCAGGAGCAGTTCTTC
once TRBD2 TRBJ2-1 TRBV6-5 CASKGLDHSNEQFF TGTGCCAGCAAAGGACTAGACCACTCCAATGAGCAGTTCTTC
NA NA TRBJ2-3 TRBV10-2 CASSEVGGARTDTQYF TGCGCCAGCAGTGAGGTTGGAGGGGCCCGCACAGATACGCAGTATTTT
NA NA TRBJ2-3 TRBV5-4 CASSSLGQHTDTQYF TGTGCCAGCAGCTCCCTTGGACAACACACAGATACGCAGTATTTT
NA TRBD1 TRBJ2-1 TRBV5-1 CASSGGPRGSGNEQFF TGCGCCAGCAGCGGCGGTCCCAGGGGGTCTGGCAATGAGCAGTTCTTC
NA NA TRBJ2-7 TRBV28 CASSRYLFEQYF TGTGCCAGCAGTCGGTACCTATTCGAGCAGTACTTC
NA NA TRBJ2-7 TRBV14 CASSQASGRGKYEQYF TGTGCCAGCAGCCAAGCTTCCGGACGGGGGAAATACGAGCAGTACTTC
once NA TRBJ2-7 TRBV5-1 CASSLVGPGYSYEQYF TGCGCCAGCAGCTTGGTCGGTCCGGGTTACTCCTACGAGCAGTACTTC
NA TRBD1 TRBJ2-7 TRBV15 CATSRLTGDPKPFFYEQYF TGTGCCACCAGCAGACTTACAGGGGATCCTAAACCCTTCTTCTACGAGCAGTACTTC
NA NA TRBJ1-1 TRBV5-6 CASSLAVTDRTRNTEAFF TGTGCCAGCAGCTTGGCGGTTACCGACAGGACGCGGAACACTGAAGCTTTCTTT
NA TRBD1 TRBJ2-6 TRBV18 CASSPTDRGTHSGANVLTF TGTGCCAGCTCACCAACGGACAGGGGTACCCACTCTGGGGCCAACGTCCTGACTTTC
few NA TRBJ2-5 TRBV28 CASSSRREETQYF TGTGCCAGCAGTTCTCGCAGGGAAGAGACCCAGTACTTC
few NA TRBJ1-5 TRBV27 CASSLRGGQLNQPQHF TGTGCCAGCAGTTTAAGGGGGGGGCAACTCAATCAGCCCCAGCATTTT
NA NA TRBJ1-3 TRBV7-9 CASSLAGSGRNGNTIYF TGTGCCAGCAGCTTAGCAGGGTCCGGGAGAAATGGAAACACCATATATTTT
NA NA TRBJ2-7 TRBV2 CASSHSTPSDRSYEQYF TGTGCCAGCAGTCACTCAACGCCCTCGGACAGATCCTACGAGCAGTACTTC
NA NA TRBJ2-4 TRBV2 CASTGDGTKLAKNIQYF TGTGCCAGCACAGGGGACGGGACCAAGCTAGCCAAAAACATTCAGTACTTC
NA NA TRBJ2-7 TRBV5-1 CASSNNWSLYEQYF TGCGCCAGCAGCAATAACTGGAGTTTGTACGAGCAGTACTTC